These T cell receptor beta chains were read from a single sample in a study of control samples from healthy donors and cancer patients. The protocol was immunoSEQ multiplex PCR, while the TCRdb copy is restricted to in-frame clones and leaves out a portion. The table has 50,000 to 75,000 clones, nearly 90% seen once. What was sequenced was PBMCs. The receptors shown here come from a man aged 55 to 69 with colorectal cancer. Both conserved end residues are part of each CDR3. A D gene is named only where the DNA matches it firmly. A row's size may be missing; if present it is once, few, many or a size class.

TRBJ1-1,NA,NA,TRBV11-2,TGTGCCAGCAGCTTAAATCAGGGATCCAAGACTTTCTTT,CASSLNQGSKTFF
TRBJ2-7,NA,NA,TRBV5-5,TGTGCCAGCAGCTTATCCGGGACATCCCCCTACGAGCAGTACTTC,CASSLSGTSPYEQYF
TRBJ2-7,NA,NA,TRBV7-3,TGTGCCAGCAGCTCTCAGGGTACCGGAGAGCAGTACTTC,CASSSQGTGEQYF
TRBJ2-3,NA,NA,TRBV14,TGTGCCAGCAGCCAAGTATCATGGGTAGCGCAGTATTTT,CASSQVSWVAQYF
TRBJ1-1,NA,NA,TRBV5-1,TGCGCCAGCAGCCCGGACAGTTACGAAGCTTTCTTT,CASSPDSYEAFF
TRBJ1-3,NA,NA,TRBV7-9,TGTGCCAGCAGCTGGCTCCGACCCTCTGGAAACACCATATATTTT,CASSWLRPSGNTIYF
TRBJ2-1,NA,NA,TRBV14,TGTGCCAGCAGCCCGTCGGACGGCAGCTCCTACAATGAGCAGTTCTTC,CASSPSDGSSYNEQFF
TRBJ2-1,NA,NA,TRBV9,TGTGCCAGCAGCGTAGATGATAGCGACTCCTACAATGAGCAGTTCTTC,CASSVDDSDSYNEQFF
TRBJ2-5,NA,NA,TRBV7-2,TGTGCCAGCAGCTTAAGAGGACTTAGGGGAGAGACCCAGTACTTC,CASSLRGLRGETQYF
TRBJ2-7,once,TRBD1,TRBV3-1/TRBV3-2,TGTGCCAGCACGGGCGGGACAGGGAATGACGAGCAGTACTTC,CASTGGTGNDEQYF
TRBJ1-4,NA,NA,TRBV18,TGTGCCAGCTCACCATCACTCGGACGGAGCAATGAAAAACTGTTTTTT,CASSPSLGRSNEKLFF
TRBJ2-4,NA,NA,TRBV4-2,TGTGCCAGCAGCCAAGATGGAGGGATTCAGTACTTC,CASSQDGGIQYF
TRBJ1-5,NA,TRBD1,TRBV7-2,TGTGCCAGCAGCTCCAGGGGGGGATCTAGCAATCAGCCCCAGCATTTT,CASSSRGGSSNQPQHF
TRBJ2-2,NA,NA,TRBV19,TGTGCCAGTATCGACGGAAATCTCGGGAACACCGGGGAGCTGTTTTTT,CASIDGNLGNTGELFF
TRBJ1-6,NA,TRBD1,TRBV19,TGTGCCAGCATGGACAGGGCGAATTCACCCCTCCACTTT,CASMDRANSPLHF
TRBJ1-2,NA,NA,TRBV3-1/TRBV3-2,TGTGCCAGCAGCCAAACAACGTATGGCTACACCTTC,CASSQTTYGYTF
TRBJ2-7,once,NA,TRBV28,TGTGCCAGCCAGAGGCCCCCAGGCCTTTACGAGCAGTACTTC,CASQRPPGLYEQYF
TRBJ1-1,NA,TRBD1,TRBV12-3/TRBV12-4,TGTGCCAGCAGTCCGGGACAGGGGGCGACAGCTTTCTTT,CASSPGQGATAFF
TRBJ2-3,NA,NA,TRBV2,TGTGCCAGCAGTGGGTGGCTAGTAGCAGATACGCAGTATTTT,CASSGWLVADTQYF
TRBJ2-2,NA,NA,TRBV18,TGTGCCAGCCACGAAGGGGAGCTGTTTTTT,CASHEGELFF
TRBJ1-5,NA,NA,TRBV7-2,TGTGCCAGCAGCTTAGAGCGGAGCACGAAGCCCCAGCATTTT,CASSLERSTKPQHF
TRBJ1-5,NA,NA,TRBV27,TGTGCCAGCAGCCGCGGGAAGGGGCAGCCCCAGCATTTT,CASSRGKGQPQHF
TRBJ2-1,NA,NA,TRBV29-1,TGCAGCGTTGAAGATCGCGGGGTCCGGGGGACGGAGCAGTTCTTC,CSVEDRGVRGTEQFF
TRBJ2-5,NA,NA,TRBV6-2/TRBV6-3,TGTGCCAGCAGTTACTCGACGCGGCCCTTATACTTC,CASSYSTRPLYF
TRBJ2-7,NA,NA,TRBV28,TGTGCCAGCAGCCCGCCGGGGATCTCCTACGAGCAGTACTTC,CASSPPGISYEQYF
TRBJ2-3,NA,TRBD2,TRBV5-1,TGCGCCAGCAGCCCCGGGGGACTAGCGGGGGGGCCTGGCACAGATACGCAGTATTTT,CASSPGGLAGGPGTDTQYF
TRBJ2-5,NA,NA,TRBV10-3,TGTGCCATCAGTGGCGGGACACTCCAAGAGACCCAGTACTTC,CAISGGTLQETQYF
TRBJ2-7,NA,NA,TRBV15,TGTGCCACCAGCAGAGATGGACCATACCAGCAGTACTTC,CATSRDGPYQQYF
TRBJ1-3,NA,TRBD1,TRBV10-3,TGTGCCATCAGCAAACGACAGGGGCTTGGAGGAAACACCATATATTTT,CAISKRQGLGGNTIYF
TRBJ1-1,NA,NA,TRBV18,TGTGCCAGCTCACCTCCCCAGGGCACTGAAGCTTTCTTT,CASSPPQGTEAFF
TRBJ2-3,NA,NA,TRBV6-5,TGTGCCAGCAGGCAGACAGGAGCCACAGATACGCAGTATTTT,CASRQTGATDTQYF
TRBJ2-1,NA,NA,TRBV6-5,TGTGCCAGCAGACCGACAGGCTCCTACAATGAGCAGTTCTTC,CASRPTGSYNEQFF
TRBJ1-1,NA,NA,TRBV5-1,TGCGCCAGCAGCATACAGGTATCCTCGGGCGGCGCTGAAGCTTTCTTT,CASSIQVSSGGAEAFF
TRBJ2-1,NA,TRBD1,TRBV5-5,TGTGCCAGCAGCTCCCGACAGGGTTCCTACAATGAGCAGTTCTTC,CASSSRQGSYNEQFF
TRBJ2-7,NA,NA,TRBV7-2,TGTGCCAGCAGCCTAACGGCAGGGACGTACGAGCAGTACTTC,CASSLTAGTYEQYF
TRBJ2-5,NA,NA,TRBV10-2,TGCGCCAGCAATGGGGACCAAGAGACCCAGTACTTC,CASNGDQETQYF
TRBJ1-5,few,TRBD1,TRBV28,TGTGCCAGCAGGGGACAGTTCAATCAGCCCCAGCATTTT,CASRGQFNQPQHF
TRBJ2-7,NA,NA,TRBV7-9,TGTGCCAGCAGCTTAACGAGAGCCTACGAGCAGTACTTC,CASSLTRAYEQYF
TRBJ1-5,NA,NA,TRBV12-5,TGTGCTAGTGGTTTGGTACATGGCCCCCAGCATTTT,CASGLVHGPQHF
TRBJ2-3,NA,NA,TRBV9,TGTGCCAGCAGCGTAGCTCGGGTAGATACGCAGTATTTT,CASSVARVDTQYF
TRBJ1-5,once,NA,TRBV15,TGTGCCACCAGCAGAGAGCTCAGGGTTCAGCCCCAGCATTTT,CATSRELRVQPQHF
TRBJ2-6,once,NA,TRBV10-2,TGCGCCAGCAGTGAGGCAATTAACTCTGGGGCCAACGTCCTGACTTTC,CASSEAINSGANVLTF
TRBJ2-7,NA,NA,TRBV10-3,TGTGCCATCAGTGCAGGGCAAAGCGAGCAGTACTTC,CAISAGQSEQYF
TRBJ2-3,NA,TRBD2,TRBV7-8,TGTGCCAGCAGCCAGGGACTAGCGGGGGGCGGGGGTACGCAGTATTTT,CASSQGLAGGGGTQYF
TRBJ2-6,NA,NA,TRBV27,TGTGCCAGCAGTTCGTTGGGGTCTGGGGCCAACGTCCTGACTTTC,CASSSLGSGANVLTF
TRBJ1-3,NA,NA,TRBV2,TGTGCCAGCAGTGATGGCTACTCTGGAAACACCATATATTTT,CASSDGYSGNTIYF
TRBJ1-4,NA,NA,TRBV2,TGTGCCAGCAGGACGGGGGGGCCGGGTAATGAAAAACTGTTTTTT,CASRTGGPGNEKLFF